A selection of T cell receptor beta chains follows, all from one sample in a study of T cells in localized non-small cell lung cancer. Sequencing was performed with immunoSEQ multiplex PCR; in TCRdb, only in-frame clones are kept and a portion is missing. The sample consists of 50,000 to 60,000 clones, around three quarters of them appearing once. The sample consisted of PBMCs, taken before any cancer treatment. The source of these receptors is a woman aged 35-70 years with stage II lung adenocarcinoma. CDR3s include the opening cysteine and the closing phenylalanine or tryptophan. Fields, in order: V gene, J gene, clone size, D gene, CDR3 DNA, CDR3 protein. The D gene is left open where the match is weak. Clone size appears in some rows only: once, few, many, or a class for an expanded clone.

v_gene: TRBV6-1; j_gene: TRBJ1-2; abundance: -; d_gene: -; CDR3nt: TGTGCCAGCAGTGAATTATCCGGGCTCGGGGGCTACACCTTC; CDR3aa: CASSELSGLGGYTF
v_gene: TRBV7-9; j_gene: TRBJ2-5; abundance: -; d_gene: -; CDR3nt: TGTGCCATCCTCAGGACCGGCCAAGAGACCCAGTACTTC; CDR3aa: CAILRTGQETQYF
v_gene: TRBV6-5; j_gene: TRBJ1-3; abundance: -; d_gene: -; CDR3nt: TGTGCCAGCAGTTACGGAGGGGAGAGAAACACCATATATTTT; CDR3aa: CASSYGGERNTIYF
v_gene: TRBV4-1; j_gene: TRBJ1-3; abundance: -; d_gene: -; CDR3nt: TGCGCCAGCAGCCAAGTAGCCGGGCCTGTGACCATATATTTT; CDR3aa: CASSQVAGPVTIYF
v_gene: TRBV6-1; j_gene: TRBJ1-2; abundance: -; d_gene: -; CDR3nt: TGTGCCAGCAGTGGGGGCAGTCACTATGGCTACACCTTC; CDR3aa: CASSGGSHYGYTF
v_gene: TRBV25-1; j_gene: TRBJ2-4; abundance: -; d_gene: -; CDR3nt: TGTGCCAGCAGTGACCCGAGAAGGGGGAAAAACATTCAGTACTTC; CDR3aa: CASSDPRRGKNIQYF
v_gene: TRBV28; j_gene: TRBJ1-2; abundance: -; d_gene: TRBD1; CDR3nt: TGTGCCAGCGGACAGGGGCCCTTTGTTGGCTACACCTTC; CDR3aa: CASGQGPFVGYTF
v_gene: TRBV6-5; j_gene: TRBJ1-2; abundance: -; d_gene: TRBD1; CDR3nt: TGTGCCAGCAGTTACCGGGACAGGAACTATGGCTACACCTTC; CDR3aa: CASSYRDRNYGYTF
v_gene: TRBV6-1; j_gene: TRBJ2-3; abundance: -; d_gene: -; CDR3nt: TGTGCCAGCTGGACACCTAGCACAGATACGCAGTATTTT; CDR3aa: CASWTPSTDTQYF
v_gene: TRBV11-2; j_gene: TRBJ1-2; abundance: -; d_gene: -; CDR3nt: TGTGCCAGCAGCTTAGTGGGCTGGCGGTATGGCTACACCTTC; CDR3aa: CASSLVGWRYGYTF
v_gene: TRBV7-3; j_gene: TRBJ2-1; abundance: few; d_gene: -; CDR3nt: TGTGCCAGCAGCTTACTAGAGAGCTCCTACAATGAGCAGTTCTTC; CDR3aa: CASSLLESSYNEQFF
v_gene: TRBV7-9; j_gene: TRBJ2-2; abundance: once; d_gene: -; CDR3nt: TGTGCCAGCAGCTTGACAGGTACCGGGGAGCTGTTTTTT; CDR3aa: CASSLTGTGELFF
v_gene: TRBV5-6; j_gene: TRBJ2-3; abundance: -; d_gene: TRBD2; CDR3nt: TGTGCCAGCAGCCTCATGAGCGGGGGGTCCACAGATACGCAGTATTTT; CDR3aa: CASSLMSGGSTDTQYF
v_gene: TRBV18; j_gene: TRBJ1-2; abundance: -; d_gene: TRBD1; CDR3nt: TGTGCCAGCTCACCGGCCCTAGGACAGGGCACCGTTAACTATGGCTACACCTTC; CDR3aa: CASSPALGQGTVNYGYTF
v_gene: TRBV27; j_gene: TRBJ2-7; abundance: -; d_gene: -; CDR3nt: TGTGCCAGCAGTTTGACAGGCCCTGGCGAGCAGTACTTC; CDR3aa: CASSLTGPGEQYF
v_gene: TRBV30; j_gene: TRBJ2-2; abundance: -; d_gene: -; CDR3nt: TGTGCCTGTCGGACAGAGAACACCGGGGAGCTGTTTTTT; CDR3aa: CACRTENTGELFF
v_gene: TRBV6-8; j_gene: TRBJ1-1; abundance: -; d_gene: TRBD1; CDR3nt: TGTGCCAGCAGTTACACTAGGACAGGGGGCTATAACACTGAAGCTTTCTTT; CDR3aa: CASSYTRTGGYNTEAFF
v_gene: TRBV5-1; j_gene: TRBJ2-7; abundance: -; d_gene: TRBD1; CDR3nt: TGCGCCAGCAGCTTTGACAGGGGGTACGAGCAGTACTTC; CDR3aa: CASSFDRGYEQYF
v_gene: TRBV7-3; j_gene: TRBJ1-1; abundance: -; d_gene: -; CDR3nt: TGTGCCAGCAGCCTCTACCTGGACACTGAAGCTTTCTTT; CDR3aa: CASSLYLDTEAFF
v_gene: TRBV25-1; j_gene: TRBJ1-1; abundance: -; d_gene: -; CDR3nt: TGTGCCAGCAGTGGGCTCCTGAACACTGAAGCTTTCTTT; CDR3aa: CASSGLLNTEAFF
v_gene: TRBV27; j_gene: TRBJ2-7; abundance: -; d_gene: TRBD1; CDR3nt: TGTGCCAGCAGTTTAGGGGTCAGGGGGCGATACGAGCAGTACTTC; CDR3aa: CASSLGVRGRYEQYF
v_gene: TRBV6-6; j_gene: TRBJ1-5; abundance: -; d_gene: -; CDR3nt: TGTGCCAGCAGCGGGGGTGGCCAGCCCCAGCATTTT; CDR3aa: CASSGGGQPQHF
v_gene: TRBV15; j_gene: TRBJ1-5; abundance: few; d_gene: -; CDR3nt: TGTGCCACCAGCAGAGAGCTATATAGCAATCAGCCCCAGCATTTT; CDR3aa: CATSRELYSNQPQHF
v_gene: TRBV19; j_gene: TRBJ2-2; abundance: -; d_gene: -; CDR3nt: TGTGCCAGTACCCCTCAAATCGCGAACACCGGGGAGCTGTTTTTT; CDR3aa: CASTPQIANTGELFF
v_gene: TRBV6-6; j_gene: TRBJ2-7; abundance: -; d_gene: TRBD2; CDR3nt: TGTGCCAGCAGTCGGACTAGCGGGGGGTTCTACGAGCAGTACTTC; CDR3aa: CASSRTSGGFYEQYF
v_gene: TRBV19; j_gene: TRBJ2-7; abundance: -; d_gene: -; CDR3nt: TGTGCCAGTAGTATTTCGGGGATCTCCTACGAGCAGTACTTC; CDR3aa: CASSISGISYEQYF
v_gene: TRBV7-9; j_gene: TRBJ1-2; abundance: -; d_gene: -; CDR3nt: TGTGCCAGCAGCTCTAGTAATTATGGCTACACCTTC; CDR3aa: CASSSSNYGYTF
v_gene: TRBV2; j_gene: TRBJ1-2; abundance: -; d_gene: -; CDR3nt: TGTGCCAGCATCCTTGAGGGTGAGGGAATAACCTTC; CDR3aa: CASILEGEGITF
v_gene: TRBV12-5; j_gene: TRBJ2-5; abundance: -; d_gene: -; CDR3nt: TGTGCTAGTGGTTTAAGGGGCCAAGAGACCCAGTACTTC; CDR3aa: CASGLRGQETQYF
v_gene: TRBV2; j_gene: TRBJ1-1; abundance: few; d_gene: -; CDR3nt: TGTGCCAGCAGTGCTGACAGTGAAGCTTTCTTT; CDR3aa: CASSADSEAFF
v_gene: TRBV5-4; j_gene: TRBJ2-5; abundance: -; d_gene: TRBD2; CDR3nt: TGTGCCAGCAGCTTGGTTAGGCTAGCGGGGATCCAAGAGACCCAGTACTTC; CDR3aa: CASSLVRLAGIQETQYF
v_gene: TRBV4-3; j_gene: TRBJ1-6; abundance: once; d_gene: -; CDR3nt: TGCGCCAGCAGCAGGACCCCCGATAATAATTCACCCCTCCACTTT; CDR3aa: CASSRTPDNNSPLHF
v_gene: TRBV28; j_gene: TRBJ2-6; abundance: medium-sized; d_gene: -; CDR3nt: TGTGCCAGCAAGAGTCCCAGCTCTGGGGCCAACGTCCTGACTTTC; CDR3aa: CASKSPSSGANVLTF
v_gene: TRBV4-1; j_gene: TRBJ1-3; abundance: -; d_gene: -; CDR3nt: TGCGCCAGCAGCCAAGAAAGGTCATTTGGGAACACCATATATTTT; CDR3aa: CASSQERSFGNTIYF
v_gene: TRBV9; j_gene: TRBJ2-1; abundance: -; d_gene: -; CDR3nt: TGTGCCAGCAGCCCGAGGCTAAGGGGGGAGCAGTTCTTC; CDR3aa: CASSPRLRGEQFF
v_gene: TRBV6-1; j_gene: TRBJ1-1; abundance: -; d_gene: -; CDR3nt: TGTGCCAGCAGTGAATTACCCCCCCAGGGCACTGAAGCTTTCTTT; CDR3aa: CASSELPPQGTEAFF
v_gene: TRBV9; j_gene: TRBJ1-6; abundance: -; d_gene: -; CDR3nt: TGTGCCAGCAGCGCCTACAGGGCAGACTCACCCCTCCACTTT; CDR3aa: CASSAYRADSPLHF
v_gene: TRBV2; j_gene: TRBJ1-5; abundance: -; d_gene: -; CDR3nt: TGTGCCAGCCGAGAGGGAGCTGTGGAGTCGGGCAATCAGCCCCAGCATTTT; CDR3aa: CASREGAVESGNQPQHF
v_gene: TRBV15; j_gene: TRBJ1-1; abundance: -; d_gene: -; CDR3nt: TGTGCCACCAGCAGAGGGGGGGGCCTGAACACTGAAGCTTTCTTT; CDR3aa: CATSRGGGLNTEAFF
v_gene: TRBV12-5; j_gene: TRBJ2-5; abundance: -; d_gene: -; CDR3nt: TGTGCTAGTGGTTTGGGATCTTTCAGGACGGCACAAGAGACCCAGTACTTC; CDR3aa: CASGLGSFRTAQETQYF
v_gene: TRBV7-3; j_gene: TRBJ2-2; abundance: -; d_gene: -; CDR3nt: TGTGCCAGCAGCCGTCTCCCGAACACCGGGGAGCTGTTTTTT; CDR3aa: CASSRLPNTGELFF
v_gene: TRBV14; j_gene: TRBJ2-7; abundance: -; d_gene: TRBD2; CDR3nt: TGTGCCAGCAGCCAAGATCTTGGGGAGGGTTCCTACGAGCAGTACTTC; CDR3aa: CASSQDLGEGSYEQYF
v_gene: TRBV14; j_gene: TRBJ2-7; abundance: -; d_gene: -; CDR3nt: TGTGCCAGCAGCCAAGAAGGATCGGGATCCTACGAGCAGTACTTC; CDR3aa: CASSQEGSGSYEQYF
v_gene: TRBV7-2; j_gene: TRBJ2-3; abundance: -; d_gene: -; CDR3nt: TGTGCCAGCGGGAGCGGTGCTACGAATACGCAGTATTTT; CDR3aa: CASGSGATNTQYF
v_gene: TRBV2; j_gene: TRBJ2-5; abundance: -; d_gene: -; CDR3nt: TGTGCCAGCAATGTGGGACTCAGGGAGACCCAGTACTTC; CDR3aa: CASNVGLRETQYF
v_gene: TRBV2; j_gene: TRBJ1-3; abundance: -; d_gene: -; CDR3nt: TGTGCCAGCAGTGTTGGGGGTTCAGGTGGAAACACCATATATTTT; CDR3aa: CASSVGGSGGNTIYF
v_gene: TRBV7-7; j_gene: TRBJ1-1; abundance: -; d_gene: TRBD1; CDR3nt: TGTGCTAGCAGCTCGACCCAGGGGGCTGAAGCTTTCTTT; CDR3aa: CASSSTQGAEAFF
v_gene: TRBV5-1; j_gene: TRBJ1-1; abundance: -; d_gene: -; CDR3nt: TGCGCCAGCAGCTTGAACATGAACACTGAAGCTTTCTTT; CDR3aa: CASSLNMNTEAFF
v_gene: TRBV30; j_gene: TRBJ1-2; abundance: -; d_gene: -; CDR3nt: TGTGCCTGGAGCAGAGGCGGTGGGGTTAACTATGGCTACACCTTC; CDR3aa: CAWSRGGGVNYGYTF
v_gene: TRBV10-3; j_gene: TRBJ1-1; abundance: once; d_gene: -; CDR3nt: TGTGCCATCAGTGAGTGGGCCACTGAAGCTTTCTTT; CDR3aa: CAISEWATEAFF
v_gene: TRBV25-1; j_gene: TRBJ1-1; abundance: few; d_gene: -; CDR3nt: TGTGCCAGCTCCCGGGGGGGGGCGCACGAAGCTTTCTTT; CDR3aa: CASSRGGAHEAFF
v_gene: TRBV11-2; j_gene: TRBJ2-7; abundance: -; d_gene: TRBD2; CDR3nt: TGTGCCAGCAGCTTGCGGGGGTCCTACGAGCAGTACTTC; CDR3aa: CASSLRGSYEQYF
v_gene: TRBV4-2; j_gene: TRBJ1-1; abundance: -; d_gene: -; CDR3nt: TGTGCCAGCAGCCAAGATATCGCAGAGAACACTGAAGCTTTCTTT; CDR3aa: CASSQDIAENTEAFF
v_gene: TRBV6-4; j_gene: TRBJ1-1; abundance: large; d_gene: -; CDR3nt: TGTGCCAGCAGTGACTCGGACAACACTGAAGCTTTCTTT; CDR3aa: CASSDSDNTEAFF
v_gene: TRBV7-2; j_gene: TRBJ1-6; abundance: medium-sized; d_gene: -; CDR3nt: TGTGCCAGCAGCTTGGATGGGCCTAATTCACCCCTCCACTTT; CDR3aa: CASSLDGPNSPLHF
v_gene: TRBV10-1; j_gene: TRBJ2-1; abundance: -; d_gene: -; CDR3nt: TGCGCCAGCAGTGAGTCAGGGGGGTCTGCCCACAATGAGCAGTTCTTC; CDR3aa: CASSESGGSAHNEQFF
v_gene: TRBV5-1; j_gene: TRBJ2-3; abundance: -; d_gene: -; CDR3nt: TGCGCCAGCAGCTTGGACAGGGAAGCGCAGTATTTT; CDR3aa: CASSLDREAQYF
v_gene: TRBV13; j_gene: TRBJ2-3; abundance: -; d_gene: TRBD1; CDR3nt: TGTGCCAGCAGCGGGACAGGGAGGAATACGCAGTATTTT; CDR3aa: CASSGTGRNTQYF
v_gene: TRBV27; j_gene: TRBJ2-1; abundance: -; d_gene: -; CDR3nt: TGTGCCAGCAGTACGGACAGAATCTCCTACAATGAGCAGTTCTTC; CDR3aa: CASSTDRISYNEQFF